The clone carrying this TCR beta chain has a handful of counts. No antigen is known for it. TCRdb analysed the reads with MiXCR anew, one entry per CDR3 protein. The sample carries 300,000 or so distinct CDR3 sequences, more than 20% recorded once. The sample comes from a study of T cell repertoires in cytomegalovirus infection. About the study: From public TCR beta signatures came an indication of both CMV infection and matching HLA type. Whole-study findings and limits: Cumulative frequency of public TCR beta families picked out carriers of CMV plus the relevant HLA. The response measured ex vivo was dominated by TCR beta clonotypes (HLA-C-restricted and CMV-specific).

Germline-derived CDR1 and CDR2 are MNHEY and SVGAGI. The ends were cut back, 6 bases at V and 4 bases at J, with 10 bases in the middle. The CDR3 length is 13 residues. The receptor's source is a human donor in good health (CMV status not recorded). Some clones in this sample may be carry-over from other donors' samples. The gene calls are TRBV6-5 and TRBJ2-1, with D possibly being TRBD1 or TRBD2 (5 bases each). The specimen was PBMCs. CDR3 nucleotide sequence: TGTGCCAGCAGCCGGGGACCATACAATGAGCAGTTCTTC. Protein product: CASSRGPYNEQFF.